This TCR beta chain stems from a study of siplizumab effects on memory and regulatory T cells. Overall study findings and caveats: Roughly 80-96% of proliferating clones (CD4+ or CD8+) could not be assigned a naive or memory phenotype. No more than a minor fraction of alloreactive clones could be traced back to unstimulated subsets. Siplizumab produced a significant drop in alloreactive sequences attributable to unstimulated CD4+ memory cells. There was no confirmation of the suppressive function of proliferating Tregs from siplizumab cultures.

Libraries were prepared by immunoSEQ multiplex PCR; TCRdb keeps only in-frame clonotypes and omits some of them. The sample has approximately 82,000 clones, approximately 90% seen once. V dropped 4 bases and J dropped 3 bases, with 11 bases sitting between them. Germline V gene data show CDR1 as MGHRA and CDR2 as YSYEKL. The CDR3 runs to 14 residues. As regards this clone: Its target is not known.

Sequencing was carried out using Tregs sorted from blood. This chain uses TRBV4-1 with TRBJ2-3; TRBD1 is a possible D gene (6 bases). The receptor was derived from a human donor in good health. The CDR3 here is CASSLGGGTDTQYF. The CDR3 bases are TGCGCCAGCAGCCTAGGGGGTGGGACAGATACGCAGTATTTT.